This T cell receptor beta chain was identified in a study of blood T cell repertoires in COVID-19. V lost 1 base and J lost 0, with 9 bases in between. The CDR3 is 15 residues long. Germline V gene sequence: CDR1 SGHTA, CDR2 FQGNSA. In terms of age and location, participants ranged from roughly 18 to 100 years and lived in about 25 US areas. Recovered status applied to Cohort 3 donors who had two consecutive negative PCRs. It also applied to those with clearance or with symptom resolution. Assay: immunoSEQ multiplex PCR; the TCRdb copy retains only in-frame clones and omits some. The data contain hundreds of thousands of clones, more than 70% of them singletons.

The rearrangement joins TRBV7-2 to TRBJ1-1; D is undetermined. The sequenced sample was PBMCs or T cells enriched from blood (not recorded which). This TCR derives from a woman aged 45-60 years who had recovered from COVID-19. For the CDR3, the DNA is TGTGCCAGCAGCTTAGGCCTGGGAGTGAACACTGAAGCTTTCTTT. Encoded protein: CASSLGLGVNTEAFF.